These 20 T cell receptor beta chains share one sample of origin, sequenced in a study of blood T cell repertoires in COVID-19. The data were produced by immunoSEQ multiplex PCR, yet TCRdb's version contains in-frame clones alone and is incomplete. Among 380,000 or so clones listed, 80% to 90% were seen once. Sequencing was carried out using PBMCs or T cells enriched from blood (not recorded which). The receptors here all came from a man younger than 40 who had recovered from COVID-19.

This chain links TRBV6-2 or TRBV6-3 with TRBJ2-3; 9 bases are shared with TRBD1. The V gene end was trimmed by 5 bases and the J gene end by 6 bases; junction bases not matched to a gene: 9. CDR1 is MNHEY and CDR2 is SVGEGT in the germline V gene. This CDR3 is 15 amino acids long. The CDR3 coding sequence is TGTGCCAGCAGTAATCCGGGACAGGGTTATGATACGCAGTATTTT. It is translated as CASSNPGQGYDTQYF.

V and J are TRBV28 and TRBJ2-4; 9 positions agree with TRBD2. Per germline, CDR1 MDHEN and CDR2 SYDVKM. The V and J ends lost 4 bases and 7 bases, in that order; junction bases with no gene match: 8. The length of the CDR3 is 15 residues. The CDR3 sequence: CASSSAGGQGNIQYF. Here the CDR3 DNA reads TGTGCCAGCAGTTCGGCGGGGGGGCAGGGTAACATTCAGTACTTC.

This rearrangement joins TRBV2 to TRBJ2-1, with unresolved D. CDR1 is SNHLY and CDR2 is FYNNEI in the germline V gene. V was clipped by 7 bases and J by 14 bases, with 18 bases between them. The CDR3 loop spans 12 amino acids. CDR3 protein: CASTTDHVGKFF. The CDR3 DNA follows: TGTGCCAGCACCACAGACCACGTAGGAAAGTTCTTC.

The CDR3 spells CASSTKEQGPPIYGYTF. DNA for the CDR3: TGTGCCAGTAGTACGAAAGAACAGGGCCCTCCAATCTATGGCTACACCTTC. The chain has TRBV19 and TRBJ1-2; D is perhaps TRBD1 (6 bases). This CDR3 has 17 amino acids. Trimming pared 4 bases from V and 4 bases from J, leaving 22 bases between. Germline V lookup: CDR1 LNHDA, CDR2 SQIVND (reference sequence).

The chain is built from TRBV6-6 and TRBJ2-1; TRBD1 is a possible D gene (6 bases). From germline, CDR1 is MNHNY and CDR2 SVGAGI (reference sequence). The CDR3 length is 20 residues. The V end was cut by 6 bases, the J end by 1 base, with 28 bases between. The chain's CDR3 is CASSTEIEHRAGASYNEQFF. The CDR3 DNA reads as TGTGCCAGCAGCACCGAAATAGAACACAGGGCAGGGGCGTCCTACAATGAGCAGTTCTTC.

The chain employs TRBV29-1 and TRBJ2-7; 8 positions agree with TRBD1. This CDR3 has 12 amino acids. The V and J ends lost 1 base and 5 bases, in that order; junction bases with no gene match: 1. Germline V CDR1 and CDR2: SQVTM, ANQGSEA. The CDR3 spells CSVEGRGHEQYF. The CDR3 DNA reads TGCAGCGTTGAAGGCAGGGGGCACGAGCAGTACTTC.

Written as DNA, the CDR3 is TGTGCCAGCAGCGGAACAGCGGGATCCACAGATACGCAGTATTTT. Protein product: CASSGTAGSTDTQYF. V and J are TRBV9 and TRBJ2-3; 7 bases are shared with TRBD2. Looked up from germline, CDR1 is SGDLS and CDR2 is YYNGEE. Trimming at V came to 3 bases and at J to 2 bases, leaving 6 bases not matched to a gene. The CDR3 has 15 residues.

The CDR3 loop is CASSVTGGAEAFF. CDR3 sequence (DNA): TGTGCCAGCAGCGTCACAGGGGGCGCGGAAGCTTTCTTT. The rearrangement joins TRBV7-9 to TRBJ1-1, with 9 bases matching TRBD1. Germline CDR1 and CDR2: SEHNR and FQNEAQ (reference sequence). The CDR3 sequence is 13 residues long. The J segment lost 8 bases and the V segment lost 5 bases, leaving 6 bases of the junction unmatched.

The chain couples TRBV19 to TRBJ2-7; D is undetermined. V dropped 1 base and J dropped 3 bases, with 19 bases sitting between them. The CDR3 covers 17 residues. From germline, CDR1 is LNHDA and CDR2 SQIVND (reference sequence). The CDR3 reads CASSIAPPGLGNYEQYF. The CDR3, as DNA: TGTGCCAGTAGTATAGCACCCCCGGGTCTAGGAAACTACGAGCAGTACTTC.

This clone was observed a single time. CDR3 in DNA: TGTGCCAGCAGCGTAGATCAACAGACCTATGGCTACACCTTC. This sequence encodes CASSVDQQTYGYTF. V gene TRBV9 combines with J gene TRBJ1-2; D not certain. Trimming removed 0 bases from V and 4 bases from J, with 10 bases in between. The CDR3 contains 14 residues. The germline gives CDR1 SGDLS, CDR2 YYNGEE. Full variable domain (outside the CDR3, taken from reference TRBV9 and TRBJ1-2): DSGVTQTPKHLITATGQRVTLRCSPRSGDLSVYWYQQSLDQGLQFLIQYYNGEERAKGNILERFSAQQFPDLHSELNLSSLELGDSALYFCASSVDQQTYGYTFGSGTRLTVV.

The chain recombines TRBV5-1 with TRBJ1-6; D is perhaps TRBD1 (6 bases). The germline CDR1 and CDR2 sequences are SGHRS and YFSETQ. V was clipped by 0 bases and J by 7 bases, with 14 bases between them. The CDR3 contains 16 residues. The chain's CDR3 is CASSLGQVFGNSPLHF. Written as DNA, the CDR3 is TGCGCCAGCAGCTTGGGACAGGTTTTCGGGAATTCACCCCTCCACTTT.

The CDR3 DNA reads as TGTGCCAGCAGTCCCGCGGGGGCCAGCACAGATACGCAGTATTTT. Its protein is CASSPAGASTDTQYF. The rearrangement links TRBV7-9 to TRBJ2-3, with D perhaps TRBD2 (7 bases). Trimming cost V 6 bases and J 0 bases, with 13 bases left between them. The length of the CDR3 is 15 residues. Germline V lookup: CDR1 SEHNR, CDR2 FQNEAQ (reference sequence).

This chain uses TRBV12-3 or TRBV12-4 with TRBJ2-5; D gene ambiguous. This CDR3 has 13 residues. The ends were cut back, 5 bases at V and 5 bases at J, with 12 bases in the middle. The CDR3 is CASSPDQAETQYF. The CDR3 bases are TGTGCCAGCAGTCCCGACCAGGCGGAGACCCAGTACTTC.

In nucleotides, the CDR3 is TGCGCCAGCAGCTTATCTGCCGGAGGTCGGACGACTGAAGCTTTCTTT. Amino acids: CASSLSAGGRTTEAFF. This chain uses TRBV5-1 with TRBJ1-1; no clear D gene. V was cut by 2 bases and J by 5 bases, with 19 bases left in between. Germline CDR1 and CDR2: SGHRS and YFSETQ. The CDR3 loop spans 16 amino acids.

The V gene is TRBV5-6, the J gene TRBJ2-3; the D gene is possibly TRBD1 (5 bases). Germline CDR1 SGHDT, CDR2 YYEEEE. The CDR3 runs 15 residues. The V and J ends lost 1 base and 3 bases respectively, with 12 bases between them. Here the CDR3 DNA reads TGTGCCAGCAGCTTGAAGGGGCCGTGGACAGATACGCAGTATTTT. This codes for CASSLKGPWTDTQYF.

This clone was recorded a few times. J is TRBJ2-2 and V is TRBV9, with 9 nucleotides matching TRBD2. J gave up 4 bases and V 4 bases, and 5 bases lay outside the gene matches. This CDR3 spans 15 amino acids. Looked up from germline, CDR1 is SGDLS and CDR2 is YYNGEE. The CDR3 spells CASSSSGGFTGELFF. In DNA form, the CDR3 reads TGTGCCAGCAGCTCCAGCGGGGGGTTCACCGGGGAGCTGTTTTTT.

The chain combines TRBV11-2 with TRBJ2-2; D is unclear. Between the trimmed V and J ends, which lost 4 bases and 4 bases, there was a span of 19 bases. Looked up from germline, CDR1 is SGHAT and CDR2 is FQNNGV. The CDR3 sequence is 17 residues long. The DNA of the CDR3 is TGTGCCAGCAGCTCAGGAACGTTCTATCCCCCCACCGGGGAGCTGTTTTTT. It encodes CASSSGTFYPPTGELFF.

A single count supports this clone. The chain links TRBV30 to TRBJ1-1; D not certain. The V gene lost 6 bases and the J gene lost 1 base, with 12 bases spanning the gap. Germline-derived CDR1 and CDR2 are GTSNPN and SVGIG (reference sequence). This CDR3 contains 13 residues. The chain's CDR3 is CACSQTGNTEAFF. For the CDR3, the DNA is TGTGCCTGCAGTCAAACGGGGAACACTGAAGCTTTCTTT.

This clone was counted a single time. The chain uses TRBV20-1 and TRBJ2-1; no clear D. Germline CDR1 is DFQATT and CDR2 is SNEGSKA (reference sequence). V was cut by 3 bases and J by 0 bases, with 9 bases left in between. The CDR3 consists of 14 residues. DNA for the CDR3: TGCAGTGCTAGTCGAGCGAACTCCTACAATGAGCAGTTCTTC. Amino acid sequence: CSASRANSYNEQFF.

The chain recombines TRBV7-2 with TRBJ2-2; 7 positions agree with TRBD1. This CDR3 has 16 amino acids. V trimming: 5 bases; J trimming: 4 bases; junction bases outside the gene matches: 10. Germline CDR1 and CDR2: SGHTA and FQGNSA. The CDR3 DNA is TGTGCCAGCAGCGTAAGACAGGGAATAAGCACCGGGGAGCTGTTTTTT. Protein: CASSVRQGISTGELFF.